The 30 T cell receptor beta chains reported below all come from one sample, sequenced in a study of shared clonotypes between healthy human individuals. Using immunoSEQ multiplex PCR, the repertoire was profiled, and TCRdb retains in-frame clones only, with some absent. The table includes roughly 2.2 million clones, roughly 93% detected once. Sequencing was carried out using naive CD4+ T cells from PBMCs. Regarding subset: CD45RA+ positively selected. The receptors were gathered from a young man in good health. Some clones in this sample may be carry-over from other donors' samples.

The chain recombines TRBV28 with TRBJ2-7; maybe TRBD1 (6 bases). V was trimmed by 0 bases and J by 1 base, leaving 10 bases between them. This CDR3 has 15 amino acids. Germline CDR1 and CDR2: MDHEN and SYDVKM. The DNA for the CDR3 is TGTGCCAGCAGTTTATGGATAGGGGGATCCTACGAGCAGTACTTC. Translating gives CASSLWIGGSYEQYF.

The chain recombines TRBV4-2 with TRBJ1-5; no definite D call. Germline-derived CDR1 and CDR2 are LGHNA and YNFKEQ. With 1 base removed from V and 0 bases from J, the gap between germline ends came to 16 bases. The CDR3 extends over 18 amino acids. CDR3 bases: TGTGCCAGCAGCCAAGGGGCCCAGTGGGTCGATAGCAATCAGCCCCAGCATTTT. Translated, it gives CASSQGAQWVDSNQPQHF.

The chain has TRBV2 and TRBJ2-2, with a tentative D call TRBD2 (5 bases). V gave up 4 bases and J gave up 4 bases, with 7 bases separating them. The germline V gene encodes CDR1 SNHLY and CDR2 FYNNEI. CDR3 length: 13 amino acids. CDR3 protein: CASSVAGTGELFF. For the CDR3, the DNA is TGTGCCAGCAGTGTTGCGGGCACCGGGGAGCTGTTTTTT.

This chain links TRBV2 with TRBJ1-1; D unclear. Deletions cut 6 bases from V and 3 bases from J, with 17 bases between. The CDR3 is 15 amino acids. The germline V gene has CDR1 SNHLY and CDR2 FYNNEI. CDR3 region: CASSPGPGRHTEAFF. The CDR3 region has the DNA TGTGCCAGCAGCCCCGGGCCAGGACGACACACTGAAGCTTTCTTT.

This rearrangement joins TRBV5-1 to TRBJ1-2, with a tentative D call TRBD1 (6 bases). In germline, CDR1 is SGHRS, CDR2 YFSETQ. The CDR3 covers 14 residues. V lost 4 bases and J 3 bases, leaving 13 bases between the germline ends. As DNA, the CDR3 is TGCGCCAGCAGCAGACAGGCCGCCGACTATGGCTACACCTTC. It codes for CASSRQAADYGYTF.

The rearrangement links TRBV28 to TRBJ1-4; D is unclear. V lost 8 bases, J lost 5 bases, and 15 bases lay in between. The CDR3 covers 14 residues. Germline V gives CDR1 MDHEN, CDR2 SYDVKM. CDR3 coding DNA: TGTGCCAGCCGAAAGGGTGGAAACAATGAAAAACTGTTTTTT. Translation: CASRKGGNNEKLFF. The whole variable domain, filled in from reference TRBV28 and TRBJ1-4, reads DVKVTQSSRYLVKRTGEKVFLECVQDMDHENMFWYRQDPGLGLRLIYFSYDVKMKEKGDIPEGYSVSREKKERFSLILESASTNQTSMYLCASRKGGNNEKLFFGSGTQLSVL.

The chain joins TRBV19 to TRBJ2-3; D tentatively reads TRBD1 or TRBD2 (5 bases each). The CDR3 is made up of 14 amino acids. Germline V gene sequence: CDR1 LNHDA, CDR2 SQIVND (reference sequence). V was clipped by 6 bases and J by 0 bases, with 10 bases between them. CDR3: CASRRGFSTDTQYF. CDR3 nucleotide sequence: TGTGCCAGTAGGAGGGGCTTTAGCACAGATACGCAGTATTTT.

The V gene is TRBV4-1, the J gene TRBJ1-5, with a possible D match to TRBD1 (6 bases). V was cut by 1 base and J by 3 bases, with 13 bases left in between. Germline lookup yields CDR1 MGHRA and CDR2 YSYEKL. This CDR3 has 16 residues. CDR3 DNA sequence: TGCGCCAGCAGCCAAGTCGACAGGCAACTCAATCAGCCCCAGCATTTT. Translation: CASSQVDRQLNQPQHF.

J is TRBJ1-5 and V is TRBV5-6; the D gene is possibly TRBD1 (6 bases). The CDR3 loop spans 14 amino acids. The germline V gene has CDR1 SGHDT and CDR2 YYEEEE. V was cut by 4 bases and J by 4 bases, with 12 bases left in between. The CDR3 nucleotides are TGTGCCAGCAGCCAAGGGGGGGGTAATCAGCCCCAGCATTTT. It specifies CASSQGGGNQPQHF. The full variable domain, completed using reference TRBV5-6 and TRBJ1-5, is DAGVTQSPTHLIKTRGQQVTLRCSPKSGHDTVSWYQQALGQGPQFIFQYYEEEERQRGNFPDRFSGHQFPNYSSELNVNALLLGDSALYLCASSQGGGNQPQHFGDGTRLSIL.

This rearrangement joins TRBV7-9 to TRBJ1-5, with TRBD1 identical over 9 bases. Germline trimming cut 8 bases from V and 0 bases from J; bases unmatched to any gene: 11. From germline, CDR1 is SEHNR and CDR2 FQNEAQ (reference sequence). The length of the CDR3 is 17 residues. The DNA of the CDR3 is TGTGCCAGCGCCTCGGGGACAGGGTCAAATAGCAATCAGCCCCAGCATTTT. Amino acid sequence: CASASGTGSNSNQPQHF.

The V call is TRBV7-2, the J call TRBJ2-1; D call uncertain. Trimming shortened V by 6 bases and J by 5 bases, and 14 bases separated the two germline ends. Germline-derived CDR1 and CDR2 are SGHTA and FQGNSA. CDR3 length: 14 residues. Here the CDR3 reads CASRIRGSHNEQFF. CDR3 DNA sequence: TGTGCCAGCAGAATCCGTGGATCCCACAATGAGCAGTTCTTC.

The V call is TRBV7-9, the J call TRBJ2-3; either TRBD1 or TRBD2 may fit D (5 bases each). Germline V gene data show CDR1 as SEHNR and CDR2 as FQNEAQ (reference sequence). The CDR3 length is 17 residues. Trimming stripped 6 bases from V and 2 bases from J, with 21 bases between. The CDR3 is CASSTLITGPDTDTQYF. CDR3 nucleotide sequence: TGTGCCAGCAGTACTCTCATAACGGGACCAGACACAGATACGCAGTATTTT.

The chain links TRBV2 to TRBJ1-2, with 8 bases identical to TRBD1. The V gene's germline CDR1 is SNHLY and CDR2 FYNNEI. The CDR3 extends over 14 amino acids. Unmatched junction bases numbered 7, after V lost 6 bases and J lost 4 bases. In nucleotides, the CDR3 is TGTGCCAGCAGCCAACAGGGGGGCATCTATGGCTACACCTTC. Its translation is CASSQQGGIYGYTF.

DNA for the CDR3: TGTGCCAGCAGCATAGGGGGTCATGGCTACACCTTC. It translates to CASSIGGHGYTF. The chain combines TRBV7-9 with TRBJ1-2, with D possibly matching TRBD1 (6 bases). Per the germline V gene, CDR1 is SEHNR and CDR2 is FQNEAQ (reference sequence). The V gene lost 5 bases and the J gene lost 6 bases, with 10 bases spanning the gap. The CDR3 contains 12 residues.

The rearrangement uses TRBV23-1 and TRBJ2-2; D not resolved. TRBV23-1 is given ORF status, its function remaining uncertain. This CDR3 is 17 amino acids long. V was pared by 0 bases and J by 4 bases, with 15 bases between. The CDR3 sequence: CASSQSYQQRPTGELFF. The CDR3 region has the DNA TGCGCCAGCAGTCAATCCTACCAGCAGAGGCCCACCGGGGAGCTGTTTTTT.

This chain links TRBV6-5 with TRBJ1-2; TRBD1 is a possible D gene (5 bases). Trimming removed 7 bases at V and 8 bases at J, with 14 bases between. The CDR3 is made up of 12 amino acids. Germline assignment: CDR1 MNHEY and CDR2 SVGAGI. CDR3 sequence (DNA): TGTGCCAGCACCGCGGGGGTCGGGGGCTACACCTTC. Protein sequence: CASTAGVGGYTF.

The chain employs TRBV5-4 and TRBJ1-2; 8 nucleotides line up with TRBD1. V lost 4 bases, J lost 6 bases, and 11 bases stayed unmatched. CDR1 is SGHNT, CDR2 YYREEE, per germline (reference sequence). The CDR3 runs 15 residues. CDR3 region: CASSGKTGALDGYTF. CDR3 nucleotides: TGTGCCAGCAGCGGCAAGACAGGGGCCTTGGATGGCTACACCTTC.

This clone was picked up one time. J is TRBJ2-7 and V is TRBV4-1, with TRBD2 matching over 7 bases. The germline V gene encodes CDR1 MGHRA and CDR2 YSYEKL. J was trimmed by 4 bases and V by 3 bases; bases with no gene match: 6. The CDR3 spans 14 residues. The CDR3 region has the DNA TGCGCCAGCAGCCAGGGCGGGAGTAGTTACGAGCAGTACTTC. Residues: CASSQGGSSYEQYF.

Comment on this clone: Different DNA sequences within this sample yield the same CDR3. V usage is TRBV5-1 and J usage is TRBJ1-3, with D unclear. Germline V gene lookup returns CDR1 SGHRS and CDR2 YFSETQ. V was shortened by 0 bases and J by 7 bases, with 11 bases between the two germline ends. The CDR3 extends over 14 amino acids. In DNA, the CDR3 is TGCGCCAGCAGCTTGGCCGGGGTAGGGAACACCATATATTTT. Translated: CASSLAGVGNTIYF.

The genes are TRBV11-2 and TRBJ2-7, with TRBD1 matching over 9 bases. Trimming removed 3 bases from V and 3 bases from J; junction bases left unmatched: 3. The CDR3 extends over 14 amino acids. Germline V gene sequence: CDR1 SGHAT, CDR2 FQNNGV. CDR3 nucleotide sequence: TGTGCCAGCAGCTTCGGGACAGGGTTCTACGAGCAGTACTTC. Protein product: CASSFGTGFYEQYF.

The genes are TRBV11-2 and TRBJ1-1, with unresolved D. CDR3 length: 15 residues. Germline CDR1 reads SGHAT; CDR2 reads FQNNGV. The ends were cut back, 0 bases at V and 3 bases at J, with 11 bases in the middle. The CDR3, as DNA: TGTGCCAGCAGCTTAGATCCAGGAGCGGACACTGAAGCTTTCTTT. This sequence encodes CASSLDPGADTEAFF. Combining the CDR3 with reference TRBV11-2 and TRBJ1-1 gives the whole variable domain EAGVAQSPRYKIIEKRQSVAFWCNPISGHATLYWYQQILGQGPKLLIQFQNNGVVDDSQLPKDRFSAERLKGVDSTLKIQPAKLEDSAVYLCASSLDPGADTEAFFGQGTRLTVV.

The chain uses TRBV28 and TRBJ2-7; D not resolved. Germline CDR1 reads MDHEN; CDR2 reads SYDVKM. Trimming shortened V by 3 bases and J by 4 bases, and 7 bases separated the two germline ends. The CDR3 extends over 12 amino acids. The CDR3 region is CASSFRIYEQYF. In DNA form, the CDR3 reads TGTGCCAGCAGTTTCCGGATTTACGAGCAGTACTTC.

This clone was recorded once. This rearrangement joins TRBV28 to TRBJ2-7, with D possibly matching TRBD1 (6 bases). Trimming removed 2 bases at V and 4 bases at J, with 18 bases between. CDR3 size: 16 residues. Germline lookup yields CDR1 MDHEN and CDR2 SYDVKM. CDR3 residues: CASSLSRTGQRYEQYF. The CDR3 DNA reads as TGTGCCAGCAGTTTAAGCCGCACAGGACAGCGTTACGAGCAGTACTTC.

Here the CDR3 DNA reads TGTGCCAGCAGCTTGGGAGTAGCAGCAACCTACGAGCAGTACTTC. Translating gives CASSLGVAATYEQYF. The chain joins TRBV7-2 to TRBJ2-7; TRBD2 might be the D (5 bases). Trimming cost V 3 bases and J 2 bases, with 14 bases left between them. Per germline, CDR1 SGHTA and CDR2 FQGNSA. The CDR3 is 15 residues long.

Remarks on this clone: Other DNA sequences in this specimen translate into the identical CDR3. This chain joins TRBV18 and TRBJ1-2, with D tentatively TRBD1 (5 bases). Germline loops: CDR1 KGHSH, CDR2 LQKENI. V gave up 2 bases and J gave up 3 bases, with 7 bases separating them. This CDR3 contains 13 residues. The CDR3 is CASSPGTDYGYTF. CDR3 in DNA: TGTGCCAGCTCACCAGGGACGGACTATGGCTACACCTTC.

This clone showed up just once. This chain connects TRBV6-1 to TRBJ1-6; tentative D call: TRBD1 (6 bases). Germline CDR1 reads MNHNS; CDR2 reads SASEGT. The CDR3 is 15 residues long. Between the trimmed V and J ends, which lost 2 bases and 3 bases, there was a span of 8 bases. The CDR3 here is CASSESGHYNSPLHF. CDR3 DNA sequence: TGTGCCAGCAGTGAATCGGGACACTATAATTCACCCCTCCACTTT.

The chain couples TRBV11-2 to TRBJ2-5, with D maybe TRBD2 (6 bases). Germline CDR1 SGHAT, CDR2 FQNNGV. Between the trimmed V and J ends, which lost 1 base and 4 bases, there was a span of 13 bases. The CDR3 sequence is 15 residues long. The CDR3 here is CASSLVSGEAETQYF. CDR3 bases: TGTGCCAGCAGCTTAGTTTCGGGAGAAGCAGAGACCCAGTACTTC.

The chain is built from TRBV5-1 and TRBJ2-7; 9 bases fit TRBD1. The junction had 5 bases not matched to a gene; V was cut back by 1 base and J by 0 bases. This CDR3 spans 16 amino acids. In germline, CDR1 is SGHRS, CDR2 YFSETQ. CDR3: CASSLLGTGSSYEQYF. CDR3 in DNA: TGCGCCAGCAGCTTGCTAGGGACAGGGAGCTCCTACGAGCAGTACTTC.

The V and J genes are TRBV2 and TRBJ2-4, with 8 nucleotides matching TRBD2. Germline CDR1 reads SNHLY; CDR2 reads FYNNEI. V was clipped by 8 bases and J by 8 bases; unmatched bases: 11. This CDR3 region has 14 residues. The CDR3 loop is CASGLSAGGDIQYF. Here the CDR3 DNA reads TGTGCCAGCGGGCTTAGCGCGGGGGGCGACATTCAGTACTTC.

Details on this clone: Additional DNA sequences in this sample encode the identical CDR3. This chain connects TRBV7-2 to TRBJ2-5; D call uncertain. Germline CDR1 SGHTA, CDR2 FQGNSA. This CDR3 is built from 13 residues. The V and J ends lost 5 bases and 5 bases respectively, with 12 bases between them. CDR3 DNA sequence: TGTGCCAGCAGCCCCGGAACTCAGGAGACCCAGTACTTC. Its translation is CASSPGTQETQYF.